This TCR beta chain originates from a study of lymphopenia after photon versus proton radiotherapy. Broader study findings: Larger post-nadir TCR diversity loss correlated inversely with survival in deceased patients. Survival link was tested only in deceased patients; proton benefit remains a possibility. Post-nadir diversity loss with photons came from oligoclonal expansion, particularly CD8+ Temra cells.

The CDR3 runs to 10 residues. V lost 10 bases and J lost 12, with 13 bases in between. The germline V gene encodes CDR1 ENHRY and CDR2 SYGVKD. Concerning this clone itself: Its antigen remains unknown.

Measured with immunoSEQ multiplex PCR; TCRdb has only the in-frame clones, and not every one. The table has fewer than 9,500 clones, 81% seen once. V usage is TRBV10-3 and J usage is TRBJ2-4, with D possibly matching TRBD1 (6 bases). Sample: peripheral blood, taken from a patient treated with photon-based radiotherapy. This TCR was sampled from a man aged 25 to 45 with gastric cancer. The CDR3 here is CASSRTAQYF. As DNA, the CDR3 is TGTGCCAGCAGCAGGACAGCTCAGTACTTC.